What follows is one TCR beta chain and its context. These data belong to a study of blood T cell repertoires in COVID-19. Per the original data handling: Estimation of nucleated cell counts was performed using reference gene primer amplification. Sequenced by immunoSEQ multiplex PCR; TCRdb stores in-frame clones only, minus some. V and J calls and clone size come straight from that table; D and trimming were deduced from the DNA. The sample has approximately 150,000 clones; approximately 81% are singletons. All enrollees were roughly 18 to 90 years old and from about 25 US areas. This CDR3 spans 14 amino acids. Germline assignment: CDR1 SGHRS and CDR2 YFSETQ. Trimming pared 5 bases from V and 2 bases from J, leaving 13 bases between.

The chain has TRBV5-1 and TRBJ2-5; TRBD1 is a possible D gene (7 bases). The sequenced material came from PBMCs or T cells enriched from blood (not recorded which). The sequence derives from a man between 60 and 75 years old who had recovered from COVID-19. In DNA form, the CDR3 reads TGCGCCAGCAGGGAGGGACAGCATCAAGAGACCCAGTACTTC. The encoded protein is CASREGQHQETQYF.